The sequence of this TCR beta chain was determined in a study of blood T cell repertoires in COVID-19. This table comes from immunoSEQ multiplex PCR, and its TCRdb copy is limited to in-frame clones, with some not included. The sample has 300,000 to 350,000 clones; approximately 85% are singletons. Study members were between roughly 18 and 90 years old and lived in over 20 US regions. Cohort assignment relied on participant-reported clinical history. In Cohort 3, a recovered donor had either two negative PCRs, clearance, or symptom resolution. V lost 3 bases and J 6 bases, leaving 8 bases between the germline ends. The CDR3 length is 13 residues.

The sequence derives from a man in his thirties or forties who had recovered from COVID-19. The sequenced sample consisted of PBMCs or T cells enriched from blood (not recorded which). This chain links TRBV12-3 or TRBV12-4 with TRBJ2-2; a weak D match, TRBD2 (5 bases). CDR3 DNA: TGTGCCAGCAGTTTGGCGGGCCCCGGGGAGCTGTTTTTT. Translating it yields CASSLAGPGELFF.